This T cell receptor beta chain is drawn from a study of T cells in Graves' hyperthyroidism and ophthalmopathy. This clonotype was observed a handful of times. Template material for amplifying TCR beta CDR3 regions consisted of RNA transcripts. A first-round RT-PCR of the TCR CDR3 used the HTBI primer set. Using its own MiXCR run on the multiplex PCR reads, TCRdb lists one record per CDR3 protein. The data hold 600,000 or so distinct CDR3 sequences, with roughly 15% observed a single time. Material for sequencing was blood. The receptor was derived from a woman aged 30 to 39 with Graves' hyperthyroidism.

The CDR3 DNA follows: TGTGCCAGCAGGACAGGGGAAGGCTACACCTTC. Amino acid sequence: CASRTGEGYTF. This chain links TRBV12-3 or TRBV12-4 with TRBJ1-2, with 8 bases matching TRBD1. With 6 bases clipped from V and 8 bases from J, the junction kept 2 bases outside the gene matches. CDR3 size: 11 residues.